These 4 T cell receptor beta chains were sequenced from one sample in a study of CD8 T cells in ankylosing spondylitis. Study results and limitations: Ankylosing spondylitis blood seemed to carry a telltale TCR beta motif made of fewer than 10 highly homologous variants.

TCRdb independently ran MiXCR on the 5' RACE reads; one entry per CDR3 protein. The sample yields about 500,000 distinct CDR3 sequences, approximately 5.3% seen once. The antigens of these receptors remain unknown. The sequencing input was blood, either unsorted or a sorted T cell fraction (not recorded which). The receptors were gathered from a male donor with ankylosing spondylitis.

This clonotype was recorded at least ten times. DNA for the CDR3: TGCAGAGGACTAGCGGGAGACTACGAGCAGTACTTC. Translation: CRGLAGDYEQYF. The gene calls are TRBV20-1 and TRBJ2-7, with TRBD2 identical over 13 bases. CDR1 and CDR2 from the germline V gene are DFQATT and SNEGSKA (reference sequence). The CDR3 contains 12 residues.

This clonotype has just a few counts. This chain links TRBV28 with TRBJ2-3; D not resolved. This CDR3 comprises 14 residues. The V gene lost 2 bases and the J gene lost 5 bases, with 11 bases spanning the gap. Germline lookup yields CDR1 MDHEN and CDR2 SYDVKM. The CDR3 loop is CASSLPLNIDTQYF. DNA of the CDR3: TGTGCCAGCAGTTTACCCTTAAACATAGATACGCAGTATTTT.

This clonotype was detected many times. V is TRBV11-2 and J is TRBJ2-7; 8 bases line up with TRBD1. Trimming took 5 bases from V and 3 from J; bases not matched to a gene: 27. This CDR3 spans 21 amino acids. Germline assignment: CDR1 SGHAT and CDR2 FQNNGV. CDR3 DNA: TGTGCCAGCAGCCCTCGCCTTCCGGGGCTCCTAAGGGGACAGGCCAGCTACGAGCAGTACTTC. Amino acid sequence: CASSPRLPGLLRGQASYEQYF.

This clonotype has at least ten counts. The chain combines TRBV7-9 with TRBJ1-5; no reliable D call. The germline gives CDR1 SEHNR, CDR2 FQNEAQ (reference sequence). The CDR3 is 14 residues long. V dropped 1 base and J dropped 3 bases, with 7 bases sitting between them. CDR3 in DNA: TGTGCCAGCAGCTTAGATGCAGACAATCAGCCCCAGCATTTT. It codes for CASSLDADNQPQHF.